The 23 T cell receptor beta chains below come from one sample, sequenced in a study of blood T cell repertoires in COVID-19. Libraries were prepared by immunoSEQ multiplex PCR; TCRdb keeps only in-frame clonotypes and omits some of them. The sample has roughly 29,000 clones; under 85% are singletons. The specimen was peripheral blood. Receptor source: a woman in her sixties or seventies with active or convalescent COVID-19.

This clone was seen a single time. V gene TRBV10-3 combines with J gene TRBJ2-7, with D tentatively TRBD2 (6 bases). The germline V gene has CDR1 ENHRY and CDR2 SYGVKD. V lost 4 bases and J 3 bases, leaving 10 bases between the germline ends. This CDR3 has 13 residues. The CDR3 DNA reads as TGTGCCATCAGTGCGGGGACTGGCTACGAGCAGTACTTC. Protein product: CAISAGTGYEQYF.

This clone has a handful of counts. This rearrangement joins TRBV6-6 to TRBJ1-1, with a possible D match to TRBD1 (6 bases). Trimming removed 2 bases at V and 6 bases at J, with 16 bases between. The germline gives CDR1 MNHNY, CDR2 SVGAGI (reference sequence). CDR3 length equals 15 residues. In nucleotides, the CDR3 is TGTGCCAGCAGTTACCCTTCTGGGGGCGAGGCTGAAGCTTTCTTT. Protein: CASSYPSGGEAEAFF.

The CDR3 bases are TGCAGCGTCCCCAAGCCGGGGACTAGCTCTGAGCAGTTCTTC. Protein: CSVPKPGTSSEQFF. V gene TRBV29-1 combines with J gene TRBJ2-1; 9 nucleotides agree with TRBD2. CDR1 is SQVTM, CDR2 ANQGSEA, per germline. The trim removed 6 bases at V and 9 bases at J, leaving 12 bases unmatched. The CDR3 spans 14 residues.

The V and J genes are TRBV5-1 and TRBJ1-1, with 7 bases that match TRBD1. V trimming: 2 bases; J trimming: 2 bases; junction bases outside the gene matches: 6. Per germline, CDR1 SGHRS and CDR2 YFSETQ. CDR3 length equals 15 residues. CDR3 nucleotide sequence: TGCGCCAGCAGCTTACTGACAGGGTCTAACACTGAAGCTTTCTTT. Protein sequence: CASSLLTGSNTEAFF. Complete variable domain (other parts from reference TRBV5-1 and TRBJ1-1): KAGVTQTPRYLIKTRGQQVTLSCSPISGHRSVSWYQQTPGQGLQFLFEYFSETQRNKGNFPGRFSGRQFSNSRSEMNVSTLELGDSALYLCASSLLTGSNTEAFFGQGTRLTVV.

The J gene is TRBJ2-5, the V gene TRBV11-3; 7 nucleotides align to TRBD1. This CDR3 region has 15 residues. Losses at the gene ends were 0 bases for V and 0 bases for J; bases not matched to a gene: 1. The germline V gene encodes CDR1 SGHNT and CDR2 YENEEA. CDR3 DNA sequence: TGTGCCAGCAGCTTAGACGGGACAGACCAAGAGACCCAGTACTTC. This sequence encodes CASSLDGTDQETQYF.

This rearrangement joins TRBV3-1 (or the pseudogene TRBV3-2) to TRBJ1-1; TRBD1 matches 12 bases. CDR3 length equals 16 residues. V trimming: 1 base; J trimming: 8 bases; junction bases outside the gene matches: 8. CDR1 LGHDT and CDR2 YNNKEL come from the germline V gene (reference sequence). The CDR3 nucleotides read TGTGCCAGCAGCCAAGTGAAGCGGGACAGGGGGCCGGAAGCTTTCTTT. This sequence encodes CASSQVKRDRGPEAFF.

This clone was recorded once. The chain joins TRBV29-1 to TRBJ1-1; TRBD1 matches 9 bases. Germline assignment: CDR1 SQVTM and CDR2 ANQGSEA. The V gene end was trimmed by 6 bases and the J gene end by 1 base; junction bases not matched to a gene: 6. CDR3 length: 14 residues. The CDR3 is CSVAVTGGNTEAFF. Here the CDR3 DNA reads TGCAGCGTGGCCGTGACAGGGGGGAACACTGAAGCTTTCTTT.

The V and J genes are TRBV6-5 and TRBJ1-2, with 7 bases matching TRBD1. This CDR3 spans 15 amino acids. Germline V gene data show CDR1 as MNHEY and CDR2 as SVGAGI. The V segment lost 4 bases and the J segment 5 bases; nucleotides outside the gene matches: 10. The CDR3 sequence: CASSFRRDRPYGYTF. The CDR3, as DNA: TGTGCCAGCAGTTTTCGGCGGGACAGACCTTATGGCTACACCTTC.

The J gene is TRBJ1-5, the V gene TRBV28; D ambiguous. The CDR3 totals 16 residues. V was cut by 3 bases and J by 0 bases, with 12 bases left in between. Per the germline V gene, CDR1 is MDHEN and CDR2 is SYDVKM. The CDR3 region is CASSLRHLDSNQPQHF. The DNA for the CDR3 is TGTGCCAGCAGTTTGCGACACCTGGATAGCAATCAGCCCCAGCATTTT.

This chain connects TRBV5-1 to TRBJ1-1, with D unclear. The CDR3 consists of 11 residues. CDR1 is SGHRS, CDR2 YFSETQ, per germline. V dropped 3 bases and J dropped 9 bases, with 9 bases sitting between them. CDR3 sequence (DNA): TGCGCCAGCAGCTGGGAGGGAAAAGCTTTCTTT. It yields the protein CASSWEGKAFF.

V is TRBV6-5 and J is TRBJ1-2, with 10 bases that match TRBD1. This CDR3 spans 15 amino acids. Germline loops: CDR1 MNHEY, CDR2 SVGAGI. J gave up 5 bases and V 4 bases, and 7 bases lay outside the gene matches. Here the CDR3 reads CASSSTRDRGYGYTF. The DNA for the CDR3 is TGTGCCAGCAGTTCGACCCGGGACAGGGGTTATGGCTACACCTTC.

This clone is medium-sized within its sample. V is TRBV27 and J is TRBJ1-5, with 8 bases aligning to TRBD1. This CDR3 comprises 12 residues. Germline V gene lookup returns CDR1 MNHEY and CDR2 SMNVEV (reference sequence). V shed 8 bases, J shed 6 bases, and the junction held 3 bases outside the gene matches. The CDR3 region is CASGQGFQPQHF. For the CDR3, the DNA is TGTGCCAGCGGACAGGGTTTTCAGCCCCAGCATTTT.

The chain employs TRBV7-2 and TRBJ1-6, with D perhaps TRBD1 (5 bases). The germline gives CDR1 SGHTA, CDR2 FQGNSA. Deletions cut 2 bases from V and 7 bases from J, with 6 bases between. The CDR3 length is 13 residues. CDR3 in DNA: TGTGCCAGCAGCTTACACAGGAATTCACCCCTCCACTTT. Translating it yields CASSLHRNSPLHF.

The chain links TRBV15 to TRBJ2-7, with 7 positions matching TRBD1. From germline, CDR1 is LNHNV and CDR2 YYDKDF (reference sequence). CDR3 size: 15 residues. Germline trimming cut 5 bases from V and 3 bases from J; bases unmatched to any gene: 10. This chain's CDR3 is CATSPTRDRGYEQYF. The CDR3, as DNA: TGTGCCACCAGCCCGACCCGGGACAGAGGCTACGAGCAGTACTTC.

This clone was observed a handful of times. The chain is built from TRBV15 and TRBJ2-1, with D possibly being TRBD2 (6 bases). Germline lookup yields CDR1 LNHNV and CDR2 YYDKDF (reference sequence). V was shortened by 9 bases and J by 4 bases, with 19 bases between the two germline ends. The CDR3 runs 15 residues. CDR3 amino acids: CATGRSSVKYNEQFF. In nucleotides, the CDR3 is TGTGCCACAGGTAGATCTAGCGTAAAATACAATGAGCAGTTCTTC.

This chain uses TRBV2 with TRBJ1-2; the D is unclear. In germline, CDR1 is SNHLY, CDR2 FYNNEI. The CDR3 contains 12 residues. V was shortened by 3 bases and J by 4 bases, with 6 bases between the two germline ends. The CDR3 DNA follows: TGTGCCAGCAGTGACAGAATCTATGGCTACACCTTC. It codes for CASSDRIYGYTF.

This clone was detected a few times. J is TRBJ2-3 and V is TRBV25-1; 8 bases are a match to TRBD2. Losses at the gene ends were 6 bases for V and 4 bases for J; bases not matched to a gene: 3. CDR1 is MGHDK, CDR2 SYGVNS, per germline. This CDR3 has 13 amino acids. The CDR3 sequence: CASSRGGADTQYF. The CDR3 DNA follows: TGTGCCAGCAGCCGGGGGGGCGCAGATACGCAGTATTTT.

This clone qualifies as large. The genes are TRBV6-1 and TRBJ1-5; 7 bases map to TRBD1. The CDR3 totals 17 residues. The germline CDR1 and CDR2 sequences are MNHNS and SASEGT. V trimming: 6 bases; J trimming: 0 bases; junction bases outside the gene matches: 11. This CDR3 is CASSETQGVNSNQPQHF. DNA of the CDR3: TGTGCCAGCAGCGAAACCCAGGGGGTCAATAGCAATCAGCCCCAGCATTTT.

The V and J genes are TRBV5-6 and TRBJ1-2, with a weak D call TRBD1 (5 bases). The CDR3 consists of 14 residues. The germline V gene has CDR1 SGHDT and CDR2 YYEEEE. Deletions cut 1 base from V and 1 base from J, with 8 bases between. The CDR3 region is CASSLSQGNYGYTF. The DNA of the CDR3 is TGTGCCAGCAGCTTGAGCCAGGGTAACTATGGCTACACCTTC.

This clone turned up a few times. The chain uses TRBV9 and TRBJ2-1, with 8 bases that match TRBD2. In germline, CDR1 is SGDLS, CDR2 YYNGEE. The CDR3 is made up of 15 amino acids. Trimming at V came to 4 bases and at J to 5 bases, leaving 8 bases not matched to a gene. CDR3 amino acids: CASSPPGGADNEQFF. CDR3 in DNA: TGTGCCAGCAGCCCTCCCGGGGGGGCAGACAATGAGCAGTTCTTC. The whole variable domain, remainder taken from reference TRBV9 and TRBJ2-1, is DSGVTQTPKHLITATGQRVTLRCSPRSGDLSVYWYQQSLDQGLQFLIQYYNGEERAKGNILERFSAQQFPDLHSELNLSSLELGDSALYFCASSPPGGADNEQFFGPGTRLTVL.

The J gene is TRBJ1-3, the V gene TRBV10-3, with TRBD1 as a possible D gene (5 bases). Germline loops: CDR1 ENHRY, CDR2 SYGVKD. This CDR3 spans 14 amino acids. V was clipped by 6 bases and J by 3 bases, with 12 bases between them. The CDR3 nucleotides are TGTGCCATCAGGGACACCCAGTTTGGAAACACCATATATTTT. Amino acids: CAIRDTQFGNTIYF.

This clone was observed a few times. The CDR3 is CASSIRQAHSNQPQHF. CDR3 in DNA: TGTGCCAGTAGTATAAGGCAGGCCCATAGCAATCAGCCCCAGCATTTT. The chain carries TRBV19 and TRBJ1-5, with D hard to call. Germline CDR1 is LNHDA and CDR2 is SQIVND (reference sequence). The CDR3 length is 16 residues. Trimming left V 2 bases short and J 0 bases short, with 11 bases between.

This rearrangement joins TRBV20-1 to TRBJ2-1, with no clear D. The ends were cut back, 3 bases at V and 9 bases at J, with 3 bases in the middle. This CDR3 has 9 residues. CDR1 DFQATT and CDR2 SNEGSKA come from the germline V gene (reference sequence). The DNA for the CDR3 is TGCAGTGCTAGTCTTGAGCAGTTCTTC. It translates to CSASLEQFF.